A single sample gave rise to the 9 T cell receptor beta chains below, sequenced in a study of somatic mutations in cytotoxic T cells in rheumatoid arthritis. Assay: immunoSEQ multiplex PCR; the TCRdb copy retains only in-frame clones and omits some. The sample lists some 12,000 clones, 60% to 80% occurring once. Sequencing used CD8+ T cells sorted from blood. These receptors all stem from a man aged 45-60 years in good health.

The chain has TRBV4-3 and TRBJ1-2, with D maybe TRBD1 (5 bases). The CDR3 totals 14 residues. Trimming took off 0 bases at V and 2 bases at J, with 7 bases between the two ends. Germline V gene data show CDR1 as LGHNA and CDR2 as YSLEER. The CDR3, as DNA: TGCGCCAGCAGCCAAGACAGACAGAACTATGGCTACACCTTC. Translated: CASSQDRQNYGYTF.

The chain uses TRBV2 and TRBJ2-1, with D tentatively TRBD2 (5 bases). Trimming removed 3 bases from V and 7 bases from J, with 10 bases in between. Germline V gene lookup returns CDR1 SNHLY and CDR2 FYNNEI. The CDR3 consists of 13 residues. CDR3 nucleotides: TGTGCCAGCAGTGACTGGGGAGAGAATGAGCAGTTCTTC. The encoded protein is CASSDWGENEQFF.

This clone was seen more than once but under ten times. This chain links TRBV10-3 with TRBJ2-3; D is perhaps TRBD1 (5 bases). Deletions cut 0 bases from V and 10 bases from J, with 11 bases between. The CDR3 spans 13 residues. From germline, CDR1 is ENHRY and CDR2 SYGVKD. CDR3 amino acids: CAISESLRVAQYF. CDR3 coding DNA: TGTGCCATCAGTGAGTCTCTCAGGGTTGCGCAGTATTTT.

This clone was detected only a few times. V usage is TRBV4-2 and J usage is TRBJ1-5, with 10 nucleotides matching TRBD1. Germline V gene sequence: CDR1 LGHNA, CDR2 YNFKEQ. The CDR3 length is 19 residues. The ends lost 3 bases at V and 2 bases at J; junction bases unmatched: 13. The DNA for the CDR3 is TGTGCCAGCAGCCAGGCCGGGACAGGGGATCGGATGGGCAATCAGCCCCAGCATTTT. It is translated as CASSQAGTGDRMGNQPQHF.

The J gene is TRBJ1-5, the V gene TRBV21-1; the table's D call TRBD1 went unverified against the DNA. TRBV21-1 is flagged as a pseudogene. The CDR3 consists of 17 residues. The CDR3 sequence: CASSNDQLNRVAQPQHF. DNA for the CDR3: TGTGCCAGCAGCAATGACCAACTGAACAGGGTTGCTCAGCCCCAGCATTTT.

The V and J genes are TRBV13 and TRBJ1-1, with D perhaps TRBD1 (6 bases). This CDR3 has 15 residues. Trimming pared 8 bases from V and 0 bases from J, leaving 16 bases between. Germline assignment: CDR1 PRHDT and CDR2 FYEKMQ (reference sequence). The CDR3 reads CASSFWGTMNTEAFF. The CDR3, as DNA: TGTGCCAGCTCGTTCTGGGGGACAATGAACACTGAAGCTTTCTTT.

J is TRBJ2-1 and V is TRBV27, with 9 bases aligning to TRBD1. This CDR3 has 14 residues. The trim removed 7 bases at V and 8 bases at J, leaving 9 bases unmatched. Germline CDR1 reads MNHEY; CDR2 reads SMNVEV (reference sequence). In DNA, the CDR3 is TGTGCCAGCATGAGACAGGGGGGAATCGATGAGCAGTTCTTC. It translates to CASMRQGGIDEQFF.

The chain uses TRBV15 and TRBJ1-6, with D unresolved. CDR3 length: 16 residues. CDR1 is LNHNV and CDR2 is YYDKDF in the germline V gene (reference sequence). Trimming took 1 base from V and 0 from J, leaving 7 bases between them. The CDR3 loop is CATSRVQSSYNSPLHF. For the CDR3, the DNA is TGTGCCACCAGCAGAGTACAGAGCTCCTATAATTCACCCCTCCACTTT.

The chain recombines TRBV27 with TRBJ1-1; D call uncertain. The length of the CDR3 is 14 residues. From germline, CDR1 is MNHEY and CDR2 SMNVEV (reference sequence). Trimming removed 3 bases at V and 0 bases at J, with 8 bases between. The CDR3 is CASSLGSMNTEAFF. CDR3 coding DNA: TGTGCCAGCAGTTTGGGAAGTATGAACACTGAAGCTTTCTTT.